This TCR beta chain stems from a study of OX40 agonist ivuxolimab in advanced cancers. Looking at the study overall: The dose-escalation group included hepatocellular carcinoma, melanoma, renal cell carcinoma and head and neck cancer. Whole-study results and caveats: Expanded clones belonging to CD8+ T cells outnumbered, on average, those of CD4+.

This table comes from immunoSEQ multiplex PCR, and its TCRdb copy is limited to in-frame clones, with some not included. The sample has about 65,000 clones, roughly 80% seen once; the top ten hold 1.9%. Germline V gene data show CDR1 as SGHDT and CDR2 as YYEEEE. This CDR3 region has 14 residues. V was clipped by 7 bases and J by 2 bases; unmatched bases: 6. This clone occurred a few times. Its antigen is undetermined. The chain employs TRBV5-6 and TRBJ2-3; 8 nucleotides match TRBD2. This TCR was recovered from an adult with an advanced solid tumor such as melanoma, head and neck, liver or kidney cancer. The sequenced sample was CD4+ or CD8+ T cells sorted from blood, obtained in a trial of the OX40 agonist ivuxolimab. The CDR3 sequence is CASRGGVSTDTQYF. CDR3 coding DNA: TGTGCCAGCCGGGGGGGAGTTTCCACAGATACGCAGTATTTT.